This T cell receptor beta chain was sequenced for a study of T cells in localized non-small cell lung cancer. Whole-study results and caveats: The appearance of a median approximately 57 of the top 100 tumor clones was seen in adjacent lung. Heterogeneity within the tumor remains possible, as just one region underwent sequencing.

Profiled with immunoSEQ multiplex PCR; TCRdb holds only in-frame clones, not every one. The data contain 23,000 or so clones, about 86% of them singletons. Of note for this clone: Antigen specificity is unknown.

This CDR3 has 11 residues. Germline values: CDR1 SGHKS, CDR2 YYEKEE (reference sequence). Trimming cost V 0 bases and J 13 bases, with 5 bases left between them. The material was peripheral blood, obtained before any cancer treatment. The clonotype originates from a woman between 40 and 69 years old with stage I lung adenocarcinoma. This chain uses TRBV5-5 with TRBJ2-6, with D tentatively TRBD1 (5 bases). For the CDR3, the DNA is TGTGCCAGCAGCTTGGAGGGGGTCCTGACTTTC. Its protein product is CASSLEGVLTF.